The 27 T cell receptor beta chains below come from one sample, sequenced in a study of blood T cell dynamics during melanoma immunotherapy. Time point meaning: pre-treatment baseline. The table came from immunoSEQ multiplex PCR; TCRdb's copy has only in-frame clones and leaves some out. The table lists about 10,000 clones, less than 90% of them singletons. This sample comprised blood, obtained from a patient treated with checkpoint blockade. The receptors shown here come from a human donor with melanoma.

This rearrangement joins TRBV2 to TRBJ2-2; D is undetermined. The CDR3 runs 16 residues. V was clipped by 2 bases and J by 1 base, with 11 bases between them. Germline loops: CDR1 SNHLY, CDR2 FYNNEI. CDR3 loop: CASSELRVGNTGELFF. In DNA, the CDR3 is TGTGCCAGCAGTGAACTAAGGGTAGGGAACACCGGGGAGCTGTTTTTT.

This clone was observed a single time. This sequence joins TRBV11-1 and TRBJ1-1; 7 bases fit TRBD1. The junction had 4 bases not matched to a gene; V was cut back by 2 bases and J by 7 bases. Germline loops: CDR1 SGHAT, CDR2 FQDESV (reference sequence). The CDR3 length is 13 residues. The CDR3 region is CASSLRDRIEAFF. DNA of the CDR3: TGTGCCAGCAGCTTAAGGGACAGAATTGAAGCTTTCTTT.

The V call is TRBV5-1, the J call TRBJ1-6; D is ambiguous. The V end was cut by 4 bases, the J end by 0 bases, with 5 bases between. CDR3 length: 14 residues. CDR1 and CDR2 from the germline V gene are SGHRS and YFSETQ. The CDR3 protein is CASSQYSYNSPLHF. CDR3 coding DNA: TGCGCCAGCAGCCAATACTCCTATAATTCACCCCTCCACTTT.

The chain combines TRBV28 with TRBJ2-6; D uncertain. Trimming removed 4 bases at V and 1 base at J, with 11 bases between. The CDR3 loop spans 16 amino acids. The germline gives CDR1 MDHEN, CDR2 SYDVKM. CDR3 amino acids: CASSSPGQSGANVLTF. The DNA for the CDR3 is TGTGCCAGCAGTTCCCCCGGCCAGTCTGGGGCCAACGTCCTGACTTTC.

The gene calls are TRBV10-2 and TRBJ2-3; the D call may be TRBD1 or TRBD2 (5 bases each). The CDR3 has 14 residues. Germline CDR1 is WSHSY and CDR2 is SAAADI. The ends were cut back, 0 bases at V and 1 base at J, with 5 bases in the middle. The CDR3 protein is CASSESGRTDTQYF. DNA of the CDR3: TGCGCCAGCAGTGAGTCGGGACGCACAGATACGCAGTATTTT.

The chain employs TRBV5-1 and TRBJ1-4; TRBD1 aligns across 7 bases. Germline V gene data show CDR1 as SGHRS and CDR2 as YFSETQ. CDR3 size: 18 residues. V lost 2 bases and J lost 4; bases outside the gene matches: 14. This CDR3 is CASSFSTGRQGFNEKLFF. The CDR3 nucleotides are TGCGCCAGCAGCTTCTCGACCGGCAGACAGGGCTTTAATGAAAAACTGTTTTTT.

The rearrangement links TRBV5-4 to TRBJ2-3; D ambiguous. Per the germline V gene, CDR1 is SGHNT and CDR2 is YYREEE (reference sequence). The CDR3 is 12 amino acids. Deletions cut 4 bases from V and 4 bases from J, with 7 bases between. CDR3 DNA: TGTGCCAGCAGCCGACACCCAGATACGCAGTATTTT. This gives the protein CASSRHPDTQYF.

Comments on this clone: Mismatch with germline at one junction end may stem from a read error. The chain employs TRBV12-5 and TRBJ1-4, with a tentative D call TRBD1 (5 bases). Germline CDR1 LGHNT, CDR2 FRNRAP. CDR3 length: 12 amino acids. CDR3 sequence (DNA): TGTGCTAGTGGCGTGTTTAAGGGCAGGGAGATTTTT. This codes for CASGVFKGREIF.

This chain connects TRBV11-3 to TRBJ2-1; possible D gene TRBD2, 6 bases. The germline V gene has CDR1 SGHNT and CDR2 YENEEA. The ends were cut back, 6 bases at V and 0 bases at J, with 12 bases in the middle. This CDR3 spans 15 amino acids. The CDR3, as DNA: TGTGCCAGCAGTCCGAAGCGGGTCTCCTACAATGAGCAGTTCTTC. Translation: CASSPKRVSYNEQFF. Complete variable domain (other parts from reference TRBV11-3 and TRBJ2-1): EAGVVQSPRYKIIEKKQPVAFWCNPISGHNTLYWYLQNLGQGPELLIRYENEEAVDDSQLPKDRFSAERLKGVDSTLKIQPAELGDSAVYLCASSPKRVSYNEQFFGPGTRLTVL.

The rearrangement links TRBV6-1 to TRBJ1-5; D is uncertain. The germline CDR1 and CDR2 sequences are MNHNS and SASEGT. Trimming took 6 bases from V and 0 from J, leaving 6 bases between them. The length of the CDR3 is 13 residues. Written as DNA, the CDR3 is TGTGCCAGCAGGGCCAGTAGCAATCAGCCCCAGCATTTT. The encoded protein is CASRASSNQPQHF.

This clone was counted a few times. This chain's CDR3 is CASSWDRDTEAFF. The CDR3 DNA follows: TGTGCCAGCAGCTGGGACCGGGACACTGAAGCTTTCTTT. The chain is built from TRBV5-5 and TRBJ1-1, with D maybe TRBD1 (5 bases). Germline CDR1 and CDR2: SGHKS and YYEKEE (reference sequence). V was pared by 3 bases and J by 3 bases, with 9 bases between. The CDR3 contains 13 residues.

The V and J genes are TRBV6-1 and TRBJ1-2, with 8 bases aligning to TRBD1. Germline CDR1 MNHNS, CDR2 SASEGT. The CDR3 loop spans 14 amino acids. V was pared by 7 bases and J by 4 bases, with 8 bases of the junction left unmatched. The CDR3 spells CASTQGASAYGYTF. CDR3 bases: TGTGCCAGCACCCAGGGGGCATCTGCCTATGGCTACACCTTC.

In this sample, this clone turned up a few times. The chain employs TRBV6-1 and TRBJ1-1, with 7 bases that match TRBD1. Trimming at V came to 9 bases and at J to 5 bases, leaving 15 bases not matched to a gene. The germline gives CDR1 MNHNS, CDR2 SASEGT. The CDR3 is 15 residues long. The CDR3 DNA reads TGTGCCAGTTCCAGGGGGTCGACGGGGGGAACTGAAGCTTTCTTT. Residues: CASSRGSTGGTEAFF.

V and J are TRBV21-1 and TRBJ1-4; TRBD1 is taken as the D call from the table, unchecked against the DNA. TRBV21-1 is a pseudogene. CDR3 length: 19 residues. CDR3 nucleotide sequence: TGTGCCAGCAGCAAAGCCACCGGCAGGGGGCTTCCGGGTAATGAAAAACTGTTTTTT. This codes for CASSKATGRGLPGNEKLFF.

The CDR3 reads CASSSSQLAVNGYTF. CDR3 nucleotides: TGCGCCAGCAGCTCATCACAGTTGGCAGTCAATGGCTACACCTTC. The chain is built from TRBV4-1 and TRBJ1-2; D is unresolved. CDR1 is MGHRA and CDR2 is YSYEKL in the germline V gene. V lost 5 bases, J lost 6 bases, and 19 bases lay in between. This CDR3 region has 15 residues.

The chain employs TRBV7-2 and TRBJ2-3; the D gene is possibly TRBD1 (5 bases). Deletions cut 2 bases from V and 5 bases from J, with 14 bases between. Germline V gene sequence: CDR1 SGHTA, CDR2 FQGNSA. This CDR3 has 15 amino acids. CDR3 nucleotides: TGTGCCAGCAGCTTAAGGGGATCTCCTCTAGATACGCAGTATTTT. Its protein product is CASSLRGSPLDTQYF.

CDR3 sequence (DNA): TGTGCCAGTAGCCCAACCCGGGACAGGGTAGGGAACACCGGGGAGCTGTTTTTT. Protein product: CASSPTRDRVGNTGELFF. The rearrangement uses TRBV19 and TRBJ2-2; 9 nucleotides match TRBD1. With V trimmed by 6 bases and J by 1 base, 12 bases remained unmatched. The CDR3 sequence is 18 residues long. The germline V gene encodes CDR1 LNHDA and CDR2 SQIVND (reference sequence).

The chain employs TRBV5-1 and TRBJ2-1; either TRBD1 or TRBD2 may fit D (5 bases each). Trimming left V 3 bases short and J 6 bases short, with 13 bases between. This CDR3 has 14 amino acids. Germline loops: CDR1 SGHRS, CDR2 YFSETQ. The CDR3 sequence is CASSSGPPGNEQFF. In DNA form, the CDR3 reads TGCGCCAGCAGCTCGGGACCCCCGGGCAATGAGCAGTTCTTC.

The rearrangement joins TRBV6-6 to TRBJ1-1; D is perhaps TRBD1 (6 bases). In germline, CDR1 is MNHNY, CDR2 SVGAGI (reference sequence). The CDR3 has 13 residues. The V gene lost 6 bases and the J gene lost 3 bases, with 11 bases spanning the gap. In nucleotides, the CDR3 is TGTGCCAGCAGCCCGGACAGTTACACTGAAGCTTTCTTT. Its protein is CASSPDSYTEAFF.

The V and J genes are TRBV6-5 and TRBJ1-2, with D uncertain. The V gene lost 6 bases and the J gene lost 2 bases, with 10 bases spanning the gap. This CDR3 is built from 13 residues. Per germline, CDR1 MNHEY and CDR2 SVGAGI. CDR3 nucleotides: TGTGCCAGCAGCCAAACAGCGAACTATGGCTACACCTTC. Protein product: CASSQTANYGYTF.

This sequence joins TRBV7-8 and TRBJ2-1; 7 nucleotides line up with TRBD2. Germline lookup yields CDR1 SGHVS and CDR2 FQNEAQ. This CDR3 has 13 amino acids. The ends lost 5 bases at V and 5 bases at J; junction bases unmatched: 3. CDR3 coding DNA: TGTGCCAGCAGCATTACTAGCGACAATGAGCAGTTCTTC. It translates to CASSITSDNEQFF. Together with reference TRBV7-8 and TRBJ2-1, the CDR3 gives the full variable domain: GAGVSQSPRYKVAKRGQDVALRCDPISGHVSLFWYQQALGQGPEFLTYFQNEAQLDKSGLPSDRFFAERPEGSVSTLKIQRTQQEDSAVYLCASSITSDNEQFFGPGTRLTVL.

This clone was recorded only once. V is TRBV4-1 and J is TRBJ2-6, with D perhaps TRBD1 (5 bases). Deletions cut 2 bases from V and 0 bases from J, with 14 bases between. Germline V gene lookup returns CDR1 MGHRA and CDR2 YSYEKL. This CDR3 has 18 residues. The CDR3 loop reads CASSQSQGLSSGANVLTF. The CDR3 coding sequence is TGCGCCAGCAGCCAATCCCAGGGTCTGAGCTCTGGGGCCAACGTCCTGACTTTC.

V usage is TRBV9 and J usage is TRBJ1-5, with TRBD1 identical over 7 bases. This CDR3 is built from 15 residues. With 4 bases clipped from V and 4 bases from J, the junction kept 8 bases outside the gene matches. From germline, CDR1 is SGDLS and CDR2 YYNGEE. This CDR3 reads CASSLQGGPNQPQHF. The CDR3 bases are TGTGCCAGCAGCCTCCAGGGGGGTCCTAATCAGCCCCAGCATTTT.

This clone showed up just once. The CDR3, as DNA: TGTGCCATCAGGGAGGGGGACAGATCGACCGGGGAGCTGTTTTTT. It encodes CAIREGDRSTGELFF. The chain couples TRBV10-3 to TRBJ2-2, with D maybe TRBD1 (7 bases). V lost 6 bases and J lost 5, with 16 bases in between. Looked up from germline, CDR1 is ENHRY and CDR2 is SYGVKD. The CDR3 loop spans 15 amino acids.

The chain recombines TRBV10-1 with TRBJ2-3; no definite D call. The CDR3 has 15 amino acids. Trimming shortened V by 2 bases and J by 4 bases, and 13 bases separated the two germline ends. CDR1 and CDR2 (germline): WNHNN, SYGVQD (reference sequence). The DNA of the CDR3 is TGCGCCAGCAGTGAGAATAGACTGACCGCAGATACGCAGTATTTT. Translated: CASSENRLTADTQYF.

This clone was picked up one time. CDR3 residues: CASSMSPLANTDTQYF. The CDR3 nucleotides read TGTGCCAGTAGTATGTCTCCACTAGCAAACACAGATACGCAGTATTTT. The chain employs TRBV19 and TRBJ2-3; D is perhaps TRBD2 (6 bases). The germline gives CDR1 LNHDA, CDR2 SQIVND (reference sequence). CDR3 length: 16 amino acids. Trimming took 3 bases from V and 2 from J, leaving 15 bases between them.

This clone was counted a single time. For the CDR3, the DNA is TGCGCCAGCTTGGGCCTTGCCCCGTCCTCAACTAATGAAAAACTGTTTTTT. This gives the protein CASLGLAPSSTNEKLFF. V usage is TRBV10-2 and J usage is TRBJ1-4, with D uncertain. This CDR3 contains 17 residues. Germline CDR1 reads WSHSY; CDR2 reads SAAADI. V lost 8 bases and J 0 bases, leaving 19 bases between the germline ends.